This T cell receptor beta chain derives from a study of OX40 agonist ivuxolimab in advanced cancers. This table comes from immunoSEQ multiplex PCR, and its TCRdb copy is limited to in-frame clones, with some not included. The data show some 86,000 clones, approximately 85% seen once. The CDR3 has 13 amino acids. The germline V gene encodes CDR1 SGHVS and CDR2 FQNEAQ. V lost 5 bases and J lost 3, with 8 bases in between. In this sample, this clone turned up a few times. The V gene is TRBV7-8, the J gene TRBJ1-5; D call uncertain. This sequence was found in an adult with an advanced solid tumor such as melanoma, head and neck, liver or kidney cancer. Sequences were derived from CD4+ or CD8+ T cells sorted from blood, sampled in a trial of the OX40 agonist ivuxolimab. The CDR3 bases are TGTGCCAGCAGCCCCCGGGACAATCAGCCCCAGCATTTT. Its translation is CASSPRDNQPQHF.